The next 8 T cell receptor beta chains were all read from a single sample in a study of T cell responses to AZD1222 COVID-19 vaccine. Some clones are missing from TCRdb's copy, which holds only in-frame ones; the method was immunoSEQ multiplex PCR. The data contain 25,000 to 35,000 clones, 90% to 95% of them singletons. The starting material was peripheral blood, obtained on day 0 of AZD1222 vaccination. These receptors came from an adult in good health.

The rearrangement joins TRBV5-1 to TRBJ2-7; 13 positions agree with TRBD2. Germline loops: CDR1 SGHRS, CDR2 YFSETQ. The trim removed 2 bases at V and 0 bases at J, leaving 5 bases unmatched. The CDR3 sequence is 17 residues long. The CDR3: CASSLGLAGASSYEQYF. The CDR3 DNA sequence: TGCGCCAGCAGCTTAGGACTAGCGGGGGCCAGCTCCTACGAGCAGTACTTC.

The V and J genes are TRBV10-3 and TRBJ1-2; the D gene is possibly TRBD1 (5 bases). Trimming left V 0 bases short and J 3 bases short, with 11 bases between. CDR1 and CDR2 from the germline V gene are ENHRY and SYGVKD. The CDR3 length is 15 residues. Here the CDR3 reads CAISESGGSDYGYTF. In DNA form, the CDR3 reads TGTGCCATCAGTGAGTCTGGGGGTTCGGACTATGGCTACACCTTC.

The CDR3 DNA reads TGTGCCAGCAGCCTCGGAGGGATGGGGCAAAACCTTGGCTACACCTTC. This translates into CASSLGGMGQNLGYTF. The gene calls are TRBV7-2 and TRBJ1-2, with D tentatively TRBD1 (5 bases). The germline V gene encodes CDR1 SGHTA and CDR2 FQGNSA. V was cut by 5 bases and J by 7 bases, with 23 bases left in between. The CDR3 spans 16 residues.

This sequence joins TRBV13 and TRBJ2-5, with 9 bases matching TRBD1. Trimming at V came to 5 bases and at J to 5 bases, leaving 9 bases not matched to a gene. This CDR3 region has 15 residues. Germline CDR1 is PRHDT and CDR2 is FYEKMQ (reference sequence). CDR3 bases: TGTGCCAGCAGCCCGGGACAGGGATTCCGCGAGACCCAGTACTTC. Translating gives CASSPGQGFRETQYF.

CDR3 sequence (DNA): TGTGCCAGCAGCCCCGTAACGGGGACAGGCCATAATTCACCCCTCCACTTT. Translated, it gives CASSPVTGTGHNSPLHF. The chain recombines TRBV5-5 with TRBJ1-6; TRBD1 aligns across 8 bases. V shed 4 bases and J 5 bases; nucleotides not matched to a gene: 11. This CDR3 is built from 17 residues. Germline V lookup: CDR1 SGHKS, CDR2 YYEKEE (reference sequence).

The chain joins TRBV29-1 to TRBJ1-1; no clear D gene. Trimming left V 7 bases short and J 1 base short, with 13 bases between. CDR1 is SQVTM, CDR2 ANQGSEA, per germline. This CDR3 is built from 13 residues. CDR3 amino acids: CSAGPDGNTEAFF. The CDR3 DNA follows: TGCAGCGCCGGACCGGACGGGAACACTGAAGCTTTCTTT.

This chain uses TRBV6-5 with TRBJ1-4, with D perhaps TRBD1 (6 bases). CDR3 length equals 14 residues. Germline V gene data show CDR1 as MNHEY and CDR2 as SVGAGI. V shed 7 bases and J shed 3 bases, with 12 bases lying between them. The CDR3 spells CASTDRLANEKLFF. The CDR3 nucleotides read TGTGCCAGCACCGACAGGCTAGCTAATGAAAAACTGTTTTTT.

In DNA, the CDR3 is TGCGCCAGCAGCTTATCGACAGGGAACACTGAAGCTTTCTTT. Translated: CASSLSTGNTEAFF. This rearrangement joins TRBV5-1 to TRBJ1-1; D may be TRBD1 (6 bases). Trimming shortened V by 2 bases and J by 1 base, and 9 bases separated the two germline ends. The germline V gene has CDR1 SGHRS and CDR2 YFSETQ. The CDR3 sequence is 14 residues long.